These 10 T cell receptor beta chains share one sample of origin, sequenced in a study of cytomegalovirus exposure and HLA in healthy donors. 60 Vbeta and 13 Jbeta primers were used in PCR. Here immunoSEQ multiplex PCR was the method, and the copy in TCRdb shows in-frame clones only, minus some. The repertoire includes 54,000 or so clones, around 52% of them detected once, and 12% sits in the top ten. The sample was PBMCs. These receptors all stem from a human donor in good health.

V is TRBV7-9 and J is TRBJ2-3; 10 bases agree with TRBD2. CDR1 and CDR2 (germline): SEHNR, FQNEAQ (reference sequence). This CDR3 is built from 16 residues. V shed 2 bases, J shed 1 base, and the junction held 3 bases outside the gene matches. The CDR3, as DNA: TGTGCCAGCAGCTTAAAAGCGGGGGGGCGCACAGATACGCAGTATTTT. This encodes CASSLKAGGRTDTQYF.

This clone has just a few counts. The rearrangement uses TRBV25-1 and TRBJ2-2, with unresolved D. CDR3 size: 13 residues. CDR1 and CDR2 from the germline V gene are MGHDK and SYGVNS. Deletions cut 9 bases from V and 2 bases from J, with 10 bases between. Written as DNA, the CDR3 is TGTGCCAGTACGTCTGGCAACACCGGGGAGCTGTTTTTT. Translation: CASTSGNTGELFF.

This clone was seen a handful of times. J is TRBJ2-7 and V is TRBV7-3; 15 bases are a match to TRBD2. Germline V gives CDR1 SGHTA, CDR2 FQGTGA. This CDR3 region has 20 residues. J lost 0 bases, V lost 5 bases, and 14 bases had no gene match. The CDR3 here is CASSPGLGLAGGTGSYEQYF. The CDR3 nucleotides are TGTGCCAGCAGCCCTGGGCTAGGACTAGCGGGGGGGACGGGCTCCTACGAGCAGTACTTC.

The table lists this clone with a few counts. The gene calls are TRBV6-5 and TRBJ2-5; D remains unclear. This CDR3 comprises 14 residues. Germline lookup yields CDR1 MNHEY and CDR2 SVGAGI. Trimming took 4 bases from V and 4 from J, leaving 13 bases between them. This chain's CDR3 is CASSFLQHGETQYF. For the CDR3, the DNA is TGTGCCAGCAGTTTCTTACAGCATGGAGAGACCCAGTACTTC.

The chain is built from TRBV9 and TRBJ2-7, with 7 positions matching TRBD2. The CDR3 sequence is 15 residues long. The germline V gene encodes CDR1 SGDLS and CDR2 YYNGEE. V shed 0 bases and J 2 bases; nucleotides not matched to a gene: 5. This chain's CDR3 is CASSVAPGGPYEQYF. DNA of the CDR3: TGTGCCAGCAGCGTAGCTCCGGGAGGACCCTACGAGCAGTACTTC.

The chain has TRBV10-3 and TRBJ1-1, with 7 bases lining up with TRBD1. There are 14 residues in the CDR3. The V segment lost 6 bases and the J segment 0 bases; nucleotides outside the gene matches: 4. The germline gives CDR1 ENHRY, CDR2 SYGVKD. CDR3 amino acids: CAIRKDRMNTEAFF. CDR3 DNA sequence: TGTGCCATCAGGAAGGACAGGATGAACACTGAAGCTTTCTTT.

The V gene is TRBV2, the J gene TRBJ1-3; D is possibly TRBD1 (5 bases). There are 14 residues in the CDR3. The germline V gene has CDR1 SNHLY and CDR2 FYNNEI. V shed 8 bases and J shed 0 bases, with 11 bases lying between them. The CDR3 DNA is TGTGCCAGCTTGGCGGGGGACTCTGGAAACACCATATATTTT. Protein sequence: CASLAGDSGNTIYF.

Points on this clone: An end of the junction does not agree with germline; a read error may underlie this. This rearrangement joins TRBV23-1 to TRBJ1-2; TRBD1 matches at 12 bases. TRBV23-1 is filed as an ORF, its function uncertain. There are 19 residues in the CDR3. The CDR3 here is CASSHPTGTGGSGDYGYPF. CDR3 coding DNA: TGCGCCAGCAGTCATCCGACCGGGACAGGGGGCTCAGGGGACTATGGCTACCCCTTC.

This clone was observed a handful of times. The chain is built from TRBV18 and TRBJ2-7; TRBD2 agrees at 9 bases. CDR3 size: 15 residues. Germline CDR1 is KGHSH and CDR2 is LQKENI. V shed 0 bases, J shed 5 bases, and the junction held 5 bases outside the gene matches. CDR3 bases: TGTGCCAGCTCACCACCGTTAGCGGGGGCAGACGAGCAGTACTTC. Amino acids: CASSPPLAGADEQYF. Using reference TRBV18 and TRBJ2-7 for the parts outside the CDR3, the full variable domain is NAGVMQNPRHLVRRRGQEARLRCSPMKGHSHVYWYRQLPEEGLKFMVYLQKENIIDESGMPKERFSAEFPKEGPSILRIQQVVRGDSAAYFCASSPPLAGADEQYFGPGTRLTVT.

The CDR3 DNA reads TGTGCCAGCAGTTTAGTCCGGGACGGGGGGGCCTCCCGGGAGCAGTTCTTC. Translating gives CASSLVRDGGASREQFF. V and J are TRBV27 and TRBJ2-1, with 8 nucleotides matching TRBD2. The CDR3 sequence is 17 residues long. CDR1 and CDR2 (germline): MNHEY, SMNVEV (reference sequence). V was pared by 2 bases and J by 10 bases, with 16 bases of the junction left unmatched.